This entry is about one T cell receptor beta chain. The CDR3 is made up of 15 amino acids. The junction had 9 bases not matched to a gene; V was cut back by 0 bases and J by 10 bases. This sample was taken from a study of blood T cell repertoires in COVID-19. Sequencing used immunoSEQ multiplex PCR; TCRdb keeps in-frame clones, though not all of them. This table holds roughly 220,000 clones, roughly 80% found once. J is TRBJ2-1 and V is TRBV5-3, with 8 bases fitting TRBD2. TRBV5-3 is filed as an ORF, its function uncertain. The receptor comes from a woman aged 30 to 39 who had recovered from COVID-19. The sample consisted of peripheral blood. The CDR3 region has the DNA TGTGCCAGAAGCTTGGTCACTAGCGGATTCCGGGAGCAGTTCTTC. As protein: CARSLVTSGFREQFF.